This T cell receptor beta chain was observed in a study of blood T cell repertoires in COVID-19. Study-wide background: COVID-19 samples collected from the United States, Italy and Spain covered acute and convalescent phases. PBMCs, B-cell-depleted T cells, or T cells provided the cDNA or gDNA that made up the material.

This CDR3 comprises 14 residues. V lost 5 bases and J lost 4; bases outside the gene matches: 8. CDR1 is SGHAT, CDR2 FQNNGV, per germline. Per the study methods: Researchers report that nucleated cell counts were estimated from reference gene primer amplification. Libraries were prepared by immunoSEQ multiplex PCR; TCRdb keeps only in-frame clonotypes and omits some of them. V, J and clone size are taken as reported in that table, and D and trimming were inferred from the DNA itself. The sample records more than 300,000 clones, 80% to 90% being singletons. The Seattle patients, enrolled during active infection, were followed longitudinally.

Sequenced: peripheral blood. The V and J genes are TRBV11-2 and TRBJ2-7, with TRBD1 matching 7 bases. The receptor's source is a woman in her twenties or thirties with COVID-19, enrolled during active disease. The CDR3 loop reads CASSPGQSRYEQYF. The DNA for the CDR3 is TGTGCCAGCAGCCCGGGACAGTCCAGATACGAGCAGTACTTC.